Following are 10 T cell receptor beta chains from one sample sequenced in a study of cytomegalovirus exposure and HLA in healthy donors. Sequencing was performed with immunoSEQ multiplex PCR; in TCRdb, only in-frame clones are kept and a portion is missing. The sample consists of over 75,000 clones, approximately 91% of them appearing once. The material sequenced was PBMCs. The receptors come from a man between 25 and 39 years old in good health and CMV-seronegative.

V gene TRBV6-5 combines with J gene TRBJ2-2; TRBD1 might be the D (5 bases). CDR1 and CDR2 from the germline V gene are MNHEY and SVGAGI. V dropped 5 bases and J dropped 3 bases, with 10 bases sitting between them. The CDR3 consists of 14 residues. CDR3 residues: CASSTGFDTGELFF. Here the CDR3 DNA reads TGTGCCAGCAGTACAGGTTTTGACACCGGGGAGCTGTTTTTT.

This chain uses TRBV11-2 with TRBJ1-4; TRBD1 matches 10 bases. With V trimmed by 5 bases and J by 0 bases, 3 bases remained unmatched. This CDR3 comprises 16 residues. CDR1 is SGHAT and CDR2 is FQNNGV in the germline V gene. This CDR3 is CASSPTGGSTNEKLFF. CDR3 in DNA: TGTGCCAGCAGCCCGACAGGGGGCTCAACTAATGAAAAACTGTTTTTT.

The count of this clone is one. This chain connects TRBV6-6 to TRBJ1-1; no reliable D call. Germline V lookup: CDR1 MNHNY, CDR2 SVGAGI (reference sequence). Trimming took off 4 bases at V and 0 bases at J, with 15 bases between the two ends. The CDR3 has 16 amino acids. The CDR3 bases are TGTGCCAGCAGTTTGGGCAGGTCATTTATGAACACTGAAGCTTTCTTT. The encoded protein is CASSLGRSFMNTEAFF.

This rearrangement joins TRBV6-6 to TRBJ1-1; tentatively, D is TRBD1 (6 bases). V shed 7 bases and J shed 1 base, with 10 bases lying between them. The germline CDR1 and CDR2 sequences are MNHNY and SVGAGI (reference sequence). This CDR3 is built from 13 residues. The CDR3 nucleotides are TGTGCCAGCAATCAACAGGGGAACACTGAAGCTTTCTTT. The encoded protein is CASNQQGNTEAFF.

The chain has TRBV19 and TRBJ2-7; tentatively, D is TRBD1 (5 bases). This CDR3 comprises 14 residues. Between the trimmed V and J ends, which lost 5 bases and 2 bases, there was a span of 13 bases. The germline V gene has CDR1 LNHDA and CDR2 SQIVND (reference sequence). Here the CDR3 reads CASSPLSTAYEQYF. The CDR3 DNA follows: TGTGCCAGTAGTCCCCTCTCGACAGCCTACGAGCAGTACTTC. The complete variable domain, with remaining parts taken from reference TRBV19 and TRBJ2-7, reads DGGITQSPKYLFRKEGQNVTLSCEQNLNHDAMYWYRQDPGQGLRLIYYSQIVNDFQKGDIAEGYSVSREKKESFPLTVTSAQKNPTAFYLCASSPLSTAYEQYFGPGTRLTVT.

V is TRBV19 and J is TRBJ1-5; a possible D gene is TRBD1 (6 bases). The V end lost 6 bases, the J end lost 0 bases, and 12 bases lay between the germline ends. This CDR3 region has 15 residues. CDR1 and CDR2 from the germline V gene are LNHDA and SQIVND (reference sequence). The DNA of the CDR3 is TGTGCCAGTAGGCTCCGGGACAATAGCAATCAGCCCCAGCATTTT. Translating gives CASRLRDNSNQPQHF. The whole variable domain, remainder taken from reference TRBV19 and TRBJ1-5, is DGGITQSPKYLFRKEGQNVTLSCEQNLNHDAMYWYRQDPGQGLRLIYYSQIVNDFQKGDIAEGYSVSREKKESFPLTVTSAQKNPTAFYLCASRLRDNSNQPQHFGDGTRLSIL.

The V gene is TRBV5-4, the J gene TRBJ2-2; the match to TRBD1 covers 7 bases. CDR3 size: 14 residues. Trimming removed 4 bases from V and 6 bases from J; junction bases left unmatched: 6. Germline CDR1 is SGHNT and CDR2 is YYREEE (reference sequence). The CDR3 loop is CASSNTDRAGELFF. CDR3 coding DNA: TGTGCCAGCAGCAACACAGACAGGGCCGGGGAGCTGTTTTTT.

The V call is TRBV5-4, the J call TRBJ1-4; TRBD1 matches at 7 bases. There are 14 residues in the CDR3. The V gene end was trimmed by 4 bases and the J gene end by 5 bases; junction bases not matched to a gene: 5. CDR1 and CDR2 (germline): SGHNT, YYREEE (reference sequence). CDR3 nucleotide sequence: TGTGCCAGCAGCGCGGGACAGTACAATGAAAAACTGTTTTTT. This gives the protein CASSAGQYNEKLFF.

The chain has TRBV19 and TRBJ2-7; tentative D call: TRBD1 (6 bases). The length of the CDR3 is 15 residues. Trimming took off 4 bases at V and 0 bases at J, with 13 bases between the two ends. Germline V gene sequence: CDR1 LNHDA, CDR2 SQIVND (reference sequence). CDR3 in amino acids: CASSRDRSSSYEQYF. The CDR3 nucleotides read TGTGCCAGTAGTAGAGACAGGTCCTCCTCCTACGAGCAGTACTTC.

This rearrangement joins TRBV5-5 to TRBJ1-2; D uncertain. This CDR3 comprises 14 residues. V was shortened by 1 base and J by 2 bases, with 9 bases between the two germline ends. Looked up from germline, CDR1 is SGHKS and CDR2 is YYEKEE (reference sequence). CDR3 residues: CASSLYTENYGYTF. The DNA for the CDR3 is TGTGCCAGCAGCTTGTATACAGAAAACTATGGCTACACCTTC.